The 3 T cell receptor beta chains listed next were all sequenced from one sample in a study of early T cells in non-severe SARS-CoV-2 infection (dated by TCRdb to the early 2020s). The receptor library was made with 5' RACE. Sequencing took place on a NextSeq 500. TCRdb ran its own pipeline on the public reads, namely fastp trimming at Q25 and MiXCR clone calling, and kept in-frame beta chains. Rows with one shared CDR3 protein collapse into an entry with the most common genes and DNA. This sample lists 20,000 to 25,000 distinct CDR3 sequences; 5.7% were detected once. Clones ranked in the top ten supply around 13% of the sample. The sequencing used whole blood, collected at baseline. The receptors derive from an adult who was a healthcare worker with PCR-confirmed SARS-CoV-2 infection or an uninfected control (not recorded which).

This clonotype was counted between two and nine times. The CDR3 is CASIPQGAVPEQYF. CDR3 bases: TGTGCCAGCATTCCACAGGGGGCGGTGCCCGAGCAGTACTTC. This chain joins TRBV28 and TRBJ2-7; TRBD1 matches at 9 bases. V lost 7 bases, J lost 6 bases, and 10 bases stayed unmatched. Germline assignment: CDR1 MDHEN and CDR2 SYDVKM. This CDR3 has 14 residues.

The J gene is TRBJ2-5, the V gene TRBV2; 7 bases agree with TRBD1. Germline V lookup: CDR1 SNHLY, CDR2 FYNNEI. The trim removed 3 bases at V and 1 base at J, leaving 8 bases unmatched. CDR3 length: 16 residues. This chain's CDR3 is CASSELTGVGQETQYF. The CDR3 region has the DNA TGTGCCAGCAGTGAGTTAACAGGGGTTGGCCAAGAGACCCAGTACTTC.

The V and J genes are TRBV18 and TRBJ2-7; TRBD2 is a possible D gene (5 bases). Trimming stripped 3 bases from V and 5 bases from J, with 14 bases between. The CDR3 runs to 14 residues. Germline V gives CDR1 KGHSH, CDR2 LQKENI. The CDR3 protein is CASSPGYSSDEQYF. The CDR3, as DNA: TGTGCCAGCTCACCGGGCTACAGTAGCGACGAGCAGTACTTC.